One and the same sample provided the 24 T cell receptor beta chains below, sequenced in a study of blood T cell repertoires in COVID-19. Profiled with immunoSEQ multiplex PCR; TCRdb holds only in-frame clones, not every one. The sample lists about 280,000 clones, roughly 85% occurring once. Input material: peripheral blood. These receptor sequences come from a woman in her 50s who had recovered from COVID-19.

The rearrangement links TRBV3-1 (or the pseudogene TRBV3-2) to TRBJ1-5; D is ambiguous. Trimming shortened V by 1 base and J by 2 bases, and 9 bases separated the two germline ends. CDR1 is LGHDT and CDR2 is YNNKEL in the germline V gene (reference sequence). The CDR3 consists of 15 residues. The CDR3 DNA follows: TGTGCCAGCAGCCAAGCGGGTAAGGGCAATCAGCCCCAGCATTTT. Its protein is CASSQAGKGNQPQHF.

The rearrangement links TRBV7-2 to TRBJ2-3; 8 positions agree with TRBD2. With 5 bases clipped from V and 0 bases from J, the junction kept 4 bases outside the gene matches. This CDR3 is 15 amino acids long. CDR1 is SGHTA, CDR2 FQGNSA, per germline. This CDR3 reads CASSQPSGSTDTQYF. The CDR3 region has the DNA TGTGCCAGCAGCCAACCTAGCGGGAGCACAGATACGCAGTATTTT.

This clone appeared a single time. The J gene is TRBJ2-1, the V gene TRBV3-1 (or the pseudogene TRBV3-2); 9 positions agree with TRBD1. This CDR3 contains 14 residues. J was trimmed by 7 bases and V by 2 bases; bases with no gene match: 3. In germline, CDR1 is LGHDT, CDR2 YNNKEL (reference sequence). CDR3 protein: CASSQSGTGNEQFF. In DNA, the CDR3 is TGTGCCAGCAGCCAATCCGGGACAGGGAATGAGCAGTTCTTC.

The CDR3 spells CASSPGGRDRIEKLFF. In DNA form, the CDR3 reads TGTGCCAGCAGCCCGGGGGGCAGGGATCGTATTGAAAAACTGTTTTTT. The chain combines TRBV7-2 with TRBJ1-4; D is perhaps TRBD1 (6 bases). Deletions cut 5 bases from V and 7 bases from J, with 20 bases between. Germline values: CDR1 SGHTA, CDR2 FQGNSA. The CDR3 contains 16 residues.

This clone appeared a single time. V and J are TRBV28 and TRBJ2-7; perhaps TRBD2 as D (6 bases). Germline values: CDR1 MDHEN, CDR2 SYDVKM. Trimming removed 4 bases at V and 5 bases at J, with 6 bases between. The CDR3 has 11 amino acids. The CDR3 nucleotides are TGTGCCAGCAGTTGGGGGGACGAGCAGTACTTC. This codes for CASSWGDEQYF.

The rearrangement links TRBV7-2 to TRBJ1-1, with D possibly being TRBD1 (5 bases). CDR1 is SGHTA and CDR2 is FQGNSA in the germline V gene. Trimming pared 0 bases from V and 4 bases from J, leaving 18 bases between. The CDR3 contains 17 residues. CDR3 DNA sequence: TGTGCCAGCAGCTTAGCAACCGGGGGAATGGTGGGCACTGAAGCTTTCTTT. The encoded protein is CASSLATGGMVGTEAFF.

This clone was detected only once. The chain recombines TRBV6-5 with TRBJ2-7; a possible D gene is TRBD2 (5 bases). Trimming removed 8 bases from V and 0 bases from J, with 8 bases in between. Per germline, CDR1 MNHEY and CDR2 SVGAGI. CDR3 length equals 12 residues. In DNA, the CDR3 is TGTGCCAGCCGGGGTGGCTCCTACGAGCAGTACTTC. Translation: CASRGGSYEQYF.

This chain joins TRBV28 and TRBJ2-7; D unclear. V shed 4 bases and J shed 3 bases, with 7 bases lying between them. The CDR3 spans 12 residues. Germline V gives CDR1 MDHEN, CDR2 SYDVKM. CDR3 protein: CASSSSLYEQYF. CDR3 nucleotide sequence: TGTGCCAGCAGTTCATCACTCTACGAGCAGTACTTC.

J is TRBJ2-5 and V is TRBV24-1; 8 nucleotides align to TRBD1. The CDR3 covers 13 residues. The germline gives CDR1 KGHDR, CDR2 SFDVKD. Trimming cost V 9 bases and J 5 bases; bases outside gene matches: 7. The CDR3 loop reads CATRTGQAETQYF. The CDR3 DNA is TGTGCCACCCGGACGGGACAGGCTGAGACCCAGTACTTC.

V is TRBV28 and J is TRBJ1-2, with 9 positions matching TRBD1. This CDR3 is 14 amino acids long. After removal of 8 bases from V and 5 bases from J, the junction contained 9 bases not matched to a gene. CDR1 is MDHEN, CDR2 SYDVKM, per germline. The CDR3 nucleotides are TGTGCCAGCCTCCGGGACAGGGTAAATTATGGCTACACCTTC. This translates into CASLRDRVNYGYTF.

The sample holds one count of this clone. The rearrangement uses TRBV28 and TRBJ1-1, with a weak D call TRBD1 (6 bases). CDR3 size: 11 residues. Trimming took off 6 bases at V and 10 bases at J, with 12 bases between the two ends. The germline CDR1 and CDR2 sequences are MDHEN and SYDVKM. Here the CDR3 reads CASRGIRGAFF. The CDR3 bases are TGTGCCAGCAGGGGAATCAGGGGAGCTTTCTTT.

This clone appeared a few times. J is TRBJ2-3 and V is TRBV19, with D maybe TRBD1 (5 bases). Germline CDR1 and CDR2: LNHDA and SQIVND (reference sequence). The CDR3 runs to 14 residues. The germline V and J ends were trimmed by 3 bases and 6 bases, with 13 bases remaining between them. Here the CDR3 DNA reads TGTGCCAGTAGTATCGGCCCAGGGTCCGATACGCAGTATTTT. It codes for CASSIGPGSDTQYF.

This clone appeared a few times. The V gene is TRBV2, the J gene TRBJ1-5, with D tentatively TRBD1 (6 bases). Per germline, CDR1 SNHLY and CDR2 FYNNEI. V lost 8 bases and J lost 0, with 11 bases in between. The CDR3 is 14 amino acids. The CDR3 DNA reads as TGTGCCAGCCGGGACACCAATAGCAATCAGCCCCAGCATTTT. This gives the protein CASRDTNSNQPQHF.

This CDR3 reads CASSADPAGRHYEQYF. Written as DNA, the CDR3 is TGTGCCAGCAGCGCGGACCCCGCGGGCCGTCACTACGAGCAGTACTTC. The chain is built from TRBV9 and TRBJ2-7; perhaps TRBD2 as D (5 bases). CDR3 length: 16 amino acids. Germline CDR1 is SGDLS and CDR2 is YYNGEE. The V end was cut by 3 bases, the J end by 3 bases, with 19 bases between.

The chain combines TRBV27 with TRBJ1-1; a weak D match, TRBD1 (6 bases). The CDR3 consists of 13 residues. The V end lost 5 bases, the J end lost 9 bases, and 16 bases lay between the germline ends. CDR1 is MNHEY, CDR2 SMNVEV, per germline (reference sequence). Here the CDR3 DNA reads TGTGCCAGCAGTATGCAGGGGCTAGGCCAAGCTTTCTTT. It codes for CASSMQGLGQAFF.

V usage is TRBV7-2 and J usage is TRBJ2-5; 13 bases fit TRBD2. Germline CDR1 is SGHTA and CDR2 is FQGNSA. V gave up 0 bases and J gave up 2 bases; unmatched junction bases: 0. The CDR3 sequence is 16 residues long. Here the CDR3 DNA reads TGTGCCAGCAGCTTAGCGACTAGCGGGGGGCAAGAGACCCAGTACTTC. Protein product: CASSLATSGGQETQYF.

The rearrangement links TRBV6-5 to TRBJ2-2; 9 bases are shared with TRBD1. The CDR3 has 16 residues. J lost 7 bases, V lost 0 bases, and 6 bases had no gene match. CDR1 is MNHEY and CDR2 is SVGAGI in the germline V gene. The CDR3 bases are TGTGCCAGCAGTTACTCCTACAGGGGGCTGAGCGGGGAGCTGTTTTTT. The encoded protein is CASSYSYRGLSGELFF.

The rearrangement joins TRBV5-1 to TRBJ2-3, with 11 bases identical to TRBD2. Trimming at V came to 0 bases and at J to 4 bases, leaving 4 bases not matched to a gene. The CDR3 spans 16 residues. From germline, CDR1 is SGHRS and CDR2 YFSETQ. In DNA form, the CDR3 reads TGCGCCAGCAGCTTGGATTTAGCGGGAGGGTCAGATACGCAGTATTTT. Translation gives CASSLDLAGGSDTQYF.

V is TRBV27 and J is TRBJ2-3, with D maybe TRBD1 (5 bases). V lost 4 bases to trimming and J lost 4 bases, with 12 bases between them. The CDR3 totals 14 residues. CDR1 and CDR2 from the germline V gene are MNHEY and SMNVEV (reference sequence). CDR3 sequence: CASSYQGLADTQYF. As DNA, the CDR3 is TGTGCCAGCAGTTACCAGGGTCTCGCAGATACGCAGTATTTT.

This clone showed up just once. The CDR3 sequence: CASSSAPSGQYDGYTF. Written as DNA, the CDR3 is TGCGCCAGCAGCTCCGCCCCTTCGGGACAGTACGATGGCTACACCTTC. V gene TRBV5-1 combines with J gene TRBJ1-2; 7 bases map to TRBD1. Unmatched junction bases numbered 14, after V lost 3 bases and J lost 6 bases. Germline lookup yields CDR1 SGHRS and CDR2 YFSETQ. This CDR3 comprises 16 residues.

J is TRBJ2-1 and V is TRBV4-3; 9 bases agree with TRBD2. The CDR3 covers 15 residues. The V gene's germline CDR1 is LGHNA and CDR2 YSLEER. V was clipped by 4 bases and J by 2 bases; unmatched bases: 3. CDR3 in DNA: TGCGCCAGCAGCCTTAGCGGGGGTACCTACAATGAGCAGTTCTTC. The encoded protein is CASSLSGGTYNEQFF.

In this sample, this clone turned up a few times. This chain connects TRBV7-3 to TRBJ2-7; weak D call: TRBD2 (6 bases). Germline V gene sequence: CDR1 SGHTA, CDR2 FQGTGA. The CDR3 totals 15 residues. The V end lost 5 bases, the J end lost 0 bases, and 14 bases lay between the germline ends. Here the CDR3 reads CASSPRAGYSYEQYF. CDR3 coding DNA: TGTGCCAGCAGCCCAAGGGCGGGATACTCCTACGAGCAGTACTTC.

The chain employs TRBV7-2 and TRBJ2-3, with 9 bases aligning to TRBD2. The CDR3 consists of 16 residues. Germline CDR1 reads SGHTA; CDR2 reads FQGNSA. V lost 5 bases and J lost 4; bases outside the gene matches: 10. CDR3 loop: CASSPMAGGPSDTQYF. In DNA form, the CDR3 reads TGTGCCAGCAGCCCCATGGCGGGAGGGCCTTCAGATACGCAGTATTTT.

The V call is TRBV3-1 (or the pseudogene TRBV3-2), the J call TRBJ1-4; 9 bases fit TRBD1. CDR3 length equals 15 residues. CDR1 is LGHDT and CDR2 is YNNKEL in the germline V gene (reference sequence). The J segment lost 6 bases and the V segment lost 4 bases, leaving 6 bases of the junction unmatched. The CDR3 region is CASSPGDRVDEKLFF. CDR3 bases: TGTGCCAGCAGCCCAGGGGACAGGGTGGATGAAAAACTGTTTTTT.